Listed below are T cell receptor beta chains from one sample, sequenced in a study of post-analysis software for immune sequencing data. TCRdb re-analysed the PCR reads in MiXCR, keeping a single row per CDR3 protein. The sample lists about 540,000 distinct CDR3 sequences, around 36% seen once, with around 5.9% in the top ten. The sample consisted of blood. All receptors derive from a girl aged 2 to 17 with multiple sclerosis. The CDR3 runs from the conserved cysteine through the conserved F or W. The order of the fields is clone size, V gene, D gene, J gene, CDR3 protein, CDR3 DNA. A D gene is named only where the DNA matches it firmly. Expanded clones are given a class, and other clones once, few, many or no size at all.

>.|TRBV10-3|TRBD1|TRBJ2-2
CAISTTGDRPNTGELFF
TGTGCCATCAGCACTACCGGGGACAGACCGAACACCGGGGAGCTGTTTTTT
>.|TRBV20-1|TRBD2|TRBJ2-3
CSASPLSGGHSDTQYF
TGCAGTGCTAGCCCCCTCTCGGGGGGGCATTCAGATACGCAGTATTTT
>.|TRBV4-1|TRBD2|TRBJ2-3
CASSQASGGVTDTQYF
TGCGCCAGCAGCCAAGCTAGCGGGGGCGTCACAGATACGCAGTATTTT
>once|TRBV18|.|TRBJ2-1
CASSPPGRNEQFF
TGTGCCAGCTCACCACCGGGTAGAAATGAGCAGTTCTTC
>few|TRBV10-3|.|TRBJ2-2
CAISIRGNTGELFF
TGTGCCATCAGCATTAGGGGAAACACCGGGGAGCTGTTTTTT
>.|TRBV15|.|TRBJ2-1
CATSRDWGLNNERFF
TGTGCCACCAGCAGAGATTGGGGACTGAACAATGAGCGGTTCTTC
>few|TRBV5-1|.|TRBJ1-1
CTSSLRGGSGTEAFF
TGCACCAGCAGCTTGAGGGGGGGGTCGGGAACTGAAGCTTTCTTT
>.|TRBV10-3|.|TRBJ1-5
CAISESRTPNQPQHF
TGTGCCATCAGTGAGTCTCGGACCCCCAATCAGCCCCAGCATTTT
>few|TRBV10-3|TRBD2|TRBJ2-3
CAISGSGEKNTQYF
TGTGCCATCAGCGGTAGCGGGGAGAAGAATACGCAGTATTTT
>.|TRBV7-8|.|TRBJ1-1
CASSSVRGTYTEAFF
TGTGCCAGCAGCTCGGTTCGGGGTACCTACACTGAAGCTTTCTTT
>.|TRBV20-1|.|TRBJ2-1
CSANPGTLLYEQFF
TGCAGTGCTAACCCAGGGACTCTCCTTTATGAGCAGTTCTTC
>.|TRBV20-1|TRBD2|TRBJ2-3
CSARLAAITDTQYF
TGCAGTGCTAGACTAGCGGCGATCACAGATACGCAGTATTTT
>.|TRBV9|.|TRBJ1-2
CASSVARGDYGYTF
TGTGCCAGCAGCGTAGCCAGGGGTGACTATGGCTACACCTTC
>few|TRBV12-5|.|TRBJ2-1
CASGSQGPEQFF
TGTGCTAGTGGTAGCCAGGGGCCTGAGCAGTTCTTC
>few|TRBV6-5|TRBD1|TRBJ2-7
CASGETGYMYEQYF
TGTGCCAGCGGGGAGACAGGGTATATGTACGAGCAGTACTTC
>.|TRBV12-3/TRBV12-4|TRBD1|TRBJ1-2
CASREDRDHYGYTF
TGTGCCAGCAGAGAAGACAGGGATCACTATGGCTACACCTTC
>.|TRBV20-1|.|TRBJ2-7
CSARQLYEQYF
TGCAGTGCACGACAGCTCTACGAGCAGTACTTC
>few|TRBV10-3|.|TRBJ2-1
CAISGGSIGLSYNEQFF
TGTGCCATCAGTGGAGGGTCTATTGGGCTATCCTACAATGAGCAGTTCTTC
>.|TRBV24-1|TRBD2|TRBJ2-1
CATSPTSGASYNEQFF
TGTGCCACCAGTCCGACTAGCGGGGCATCCTACAATGAGCAGTTCTTC
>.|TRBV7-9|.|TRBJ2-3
CASSWRRLEVTDTQYF
TGTGCCAGCAGCTGGAGACGACTAGAAGTCACAGATACGCAGTATTTT
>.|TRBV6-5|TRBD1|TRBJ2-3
CASSPGQVSTDTQYF
TGTGCCAGCAGTCCGGGACAGGTCAGCACAGATACGCAGTATTTT
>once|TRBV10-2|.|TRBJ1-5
CASSATGGYQPQHF
TGCGCCAGCAGCGCGACGGGGGGTTATCAGCCCCAGCATTTT